The 23 T cell receptor beta chains presented below share a single source sample, sequenced in a study of T-cell memory formation after mild COVID-19. TCRdb re-derived calls from the 5' RACE reads in MiXCR, one entry per CDR3 protein. Of 220,000 or so distinct CDR3 sequences detected, about 9.2% appear once; the ten largest clones hold around 3.4%. The sequenced material came from PBMCs or a T cell subset sorted from them (not recorded which). These receptors were collected from a man between 18 and 29 years old who had mild COVID-19 (a few samples of this study predate the infection). Cell type and time point are not known.

This clonotype was seen a few times. The rearrangement uses TRBV6-2 or TRBV6-3 and TRBJ2-3; 9 nucleotides line up with TRBD2. Germline-derived CDR1 and CDR2 are MNHEY and SVGEGT. V lost 0 bases to trimming and J lost 0 bases; unmatched junction nucleotides: 10. There are 19 residues in the CDR3. The CDR3 region is CASSYSKAGGPTSTDTQYF. Here the CDR3 DNA reads TGTGCCAGCAGTTACTCGAAGGCGGGGGGGCCCACTAGCACAGATACGCAGTATTTT.

This clonotype was counted between two and nine times. The rearrangement uses TRBV5-4 and TRBJ1-2; possible D gene TRBD1, 5 bases. The CDR3 contains 15 residues. Germline assignment: CDR1 SGHNT and CDR2 YYREEE (reference sequence). The V end lost 4 bases, the J end lost 3 bases, and 16 bases lay between the germline ends. The DNA of the CDR3 is TGTGCCAGCAGCCCACAAGTAGGGACGGACTATGGCTACACCTTC. The encoded protein is CASSPQVGTDYGYTF.

This clonotype has only a few counts. The J gene is TRBJ2-1, the V gene TRBV6-5; TRBD2 aligns across 8 bases. Germline values: CDR1 MNHEY, CDR2 SVGAGI. This CDR3 spans 15 amino acids. The V and J ends lost 4 bases and 2 bases, in that order; junction bases with no gene match: 4. The CDR3 sequence: CASSSWRGAYNEQFF. CDR3 sequence (DNA): TGTGCCAGCAGTTCCTGGCGGGGGGCCTACAATGAGCAGTTCTTC.

By proportion, this clonotype is medium-sized (0.01 to 0.1%). V is TRBV2 and J is TRBJ2-5; 16 bases agree with TRBD2. Germline values: CDR1 SNHLY, CDR2 FYNNEI. The CDR3 extends over 14 amino acids. Trimming cost V 6 bases and J 9 bases; bases outside gene matches: 4. CDR3 coding DNA: TGTGCCAGCAGCCCCGGGACTAGCGGGGGGGCCCAGTACTTC. Translation gives CASSPGTSGGAQYF.

The chain is built from TRBV6-1 and TRBJ2-4, with TRBD1 identical over 10 bases. J lost 6 bases, V lost 3 bases, and 2 bases had no gene match. Germline values: CDR1 MNHNS, CDR2 SASEGT. The CDR3 length is 14 residues. The CDR3 nucleotides read TGTGCCAGCAGTGAGGGACAGGGGCCAAACATTCAGTACTTC. Translating gives CASSEGQGPNIQYF.

The sample holds many counts of this clonotype. This rearrangement joins TRBV18 to TRBJ2-2; 8 bases are a match to TRBD1. With V trimmed by 0 bases and J by 7 bases, 7 bases remained unmatched. Germline lookup yields CDR1 KGHSH and CDR2 LQKENI. This CDR3 spans 16 amino acids. Here the CDR3 reads CASSPPDRALIGELFF. In nucleotides, the CDR3 is TGTGCCAGCTCACCACCGGACAGGGCATTAATCGGGGAGCTGTTTTTT.

The V and J genes are TRBV2 and TRBJ1-3, with D uncertain. Germline V gene lookup returns CDR1 SNHLY and CDR2 FYNNEI. V lost 4 bases and J 0 bases, leaving 10 bases between the germline ends. The CDR3 covers 15 residues. The CDR3 DNA is TGTGCCAGCAGTGTCTCGTACGGCTCTGGAAACACCATATATTTT. The encoded protein is CASSVSYGSGNTIYF.

This chain links TRBV9 with TRBJ2-5; the match to TRBD1 covers 7 bases. CDR3 size: 16 residues. Germline CDR1 is SGDLS and CDR2 is YYNGEE. After removal of 3 bases from V and 1 base from J, the junction contained 9 bases not matched to a gene. The CDR3 region is CASSATSGQTQETQYF. The CDR3 DNA reads TGTGCCAGCAGCGCTACCTCGGGACAGACCCAAGAGACCCAGTACTTC.

With respect to this clonotype: Just one base apart from a much larger clone, this may be a read error. The rearrangement uses TRBV7-9 and TRBJ2-1, with no clear D. The CDR3 has 14 residues. The V gene's germline CDR1 is SEHNR and CDR2 FQNEAQ (reference sequence). Trimming pared 4 bases from V and 5 bases from J, leaving 12 bases between. CDR3 nucleotides: TGTGCCAGCAGCTCGCCGGAGAGTCACAATGAGCAGTTCTTC. This sequence encodes CASSSPESHNEQFF. Combining the CDR3 with reference TRBV7-9 and TRBJ2-1 gives the whole variable domain DTGVSQNPRHKITKRGQNVTFRCDPISEHNRLYWYRQTLGQGPEFLTYFQNEAQLEKSRLLSDRFSAERPKGSFSTLEIQRTEQGDSAMYLCASSSPESHNEQFFGPGTRLTVL.

In its sample, this clonotype was seen a few times. The rearrangement uses TRBV14 and TRBJ1-6; tentative D call: TRBD1 (6 bases). This CDR3 spans 15 amino acids. Germline V gives CDR1 SGHDN, CDR2 FVKESK. V lost 4 bases and J lost 6, with 13 bases in between. For the CDR3, the DNA is TGTGCCAGCAGCCTAACCGGGACATCTAATTCACCCCTCCACTTT. Translation: CASSLTGTSNSPLHF.

This clonotype appeared many times. The chain links TRBV7-9 to TRBJ1-3; weak D call: TRBD1 (6 bases). Germline V gene lookup returns CDR1 SEHNR and CDR2 FQNEAQ (reference sequence). V lost 6 bases and J lost 1, with 19 bases in between. CDR3 size: 17 residues. The CDR3: CASRYNRDTSSGNTIYF. The CDR3 nucleotides are TGTGCCAGCAGATATAACCGGGACACATCTTCTGGAAACACCATATATTTT.

Here the CDR3 DNA reads TGTGCCAGCAGCGCCCTAGACAGGGGCGAGCAGTACTTC. This translates into CASSALDRGEQYF. This chain connects TRBV2 to TRBJ2-7; 8 positions agree with TRBD1. V lost 6 bases to trimming and J lost 6 bases; unmatched junction nucleotides: 7. Germline V gene lookup returns CDR1 SNHLY and CDR2 FYNNEI. CDR3 length equals 13 residues.

This clonotype was counted only a few times. The chain uses TRBV12-3 or TRBV12-4 and TRBJ2-5, with D perhaps TRBD1 or TRBD2 (7 bases each). Deletions cut 6 bases from V and 6 bases from J, with 14 bases between. This CDR3 has 13 residues. In DNA, the CDR3 is TGTGCCAGCAGCGCAGGGGGGGGGAAGACCCAGTACTTC. Translated, it gives CASSAGGGKTQYF.

This clonotype was detected ten times or more. This rearrangement joins TRBV2 to TRBJ2-1, with D possibly being TRBD1 (8 bases). The V end lost 5 bases, the J end lost 9 bases, and 17 bases lay between the germline ends. The CDR3 loop spans 14 amino acids. From germline, CDR1 is SNHLY and CDR2 FYNNEI. The DNA of the CDR3 is TGTGCCAGCAGTATACAGGGGGGGTTTACTGAGCAGTTCTTC. It encodes CASSIQGGFTEQFF.

The chain recombines TRBV28 with TRBJ1-2; TRBD1 is a possible D gene (6 bases). Trimming pared 3 bases from V and 7 bases from J, leaving 15 bases between. The length of the CDR3 is 14 residues. Germline values: CDR1 MDHEN, CDR2 SYDVKM. The chain's CDR3 is CASSFQGTGGGYTF. CDR3 DNA sequence: TGTGCCAGCAGTTTTCAGGGGACCGGGGGTGGCTACACCTTC.

This clonotype was found many times. V and J are TRBV12-3 or TRBV12-4 and TRBJ2-7, with 8 bases matching TRBD2. Unmatched junction bases numbered 5, after V lost 3 bases and J lost 7 bases. The CDR3 contains 13 residues. This chain's CDR3 is CASSFGGAREQYV. The DNA for the CDR3 is TGTGCCAGCAGTTTCGGGGGGGCTCGAGAGCAGTACGTC.

This clonotype was picked up a small number of times. The CDR3: CAIGDREFNTEAFF. CDR3 in DNA: TGTGCCATCGGAGACCGAGAATTTAACACTGAAGCTTTCTTT. This chain uses TRBV10-3 with TRBJ1-1; D ambiguous. The CDR3 length is 14 residues. With 8 bases removed from V and 2 bases from J, the gap between germline ends came to 15 bases. Germline V lookup: CDR1 ENHRY, CDR2 SYGVKD.

The chain links TRBV18 to TRBJ2-5; no clear D. The ends were cut back, 3 bases at V and 5 bases at J, with 7 bases in the middle. This CDR3 spans 12 amino acids. Germline V gene lookup returns CDR1 KGHSH and CDR2 LQKENI. The CDR3 DNA reads as TGTGCCAGCTCACCTCCGGAGGAGACCCAGTACTTC. It yields the protein CASSPPEETQYF.

The V gene is TRBV6-5, the J gene TRBJ2-7; 8 bases fit TRBD1. The CDR3 is made up of 15 amino acids. Germline V gene data show CDR1 as MNHEY and CDR2 as SVGAGI. CDR3 nucleotide sequence: TGTGCCAGCAGCTACTCCGGGACAGGCCTATACGAGCAGTACGTC. It codes for CASSYSGTGLYEQYV.

The sample holds many counts of this clonotype. The chain is built from TRBV7-3 and TRBJ2-1, with D unclear. The germline V gene has CDR1 SGHTA and CDR2 FQGTGA. This CDR3 spans 13 amino acids. Between the trimmed V and J ends, which lost 5 bases and 4 bases, there was a span of 9 bases. In DNA form, the CDR3 reads TGTGCCAGCAGCCCCCCCCCTTACAATGAGCAGTTCTTC. As protein: CASSPPPYNEQFF.

In this sample, this clonotype turned up many times. The chain joins TRBV29-1 to TRBJ2-1, with D uncertain. Germline V gene lookup returns CDR1 SQVTM and CDR2 ANQGSEA. V was pared by 8 bases and J by 8 bases, with 13 bases between. The CDR3 is 11 amino acids. CDR3 region: CSPSWAHEQFF. Written as DNA, the CDR3 is TGCAGCCCGTCCTGGGCACATGAGCAGTTCTTC.

In this sample, this clonotype turned up a few times. The V call is TRBV5-1, the J call TRBJ1-6; D unclear. The V gene's germline CDR1 is SGHRS and CDR2 YFSETQ. V was trimmed by 0 bases and J by 11 bases, leaving 9 bases between them. This CDR3 spans 13 amino acids. The CDR3, as DNA: TGCGCCAGCAGCTTGGGAAACGGGGCACCCCTCCACTTT. It specifies CASSLGNGAPLHF.

This clonotype was picked up a small number of times. The chain employs TRBV9 and TRBJ2-1; 7 bases are a match to TRBD2. Germline assignment: CDR1 SGDLS and CDR2 YYNGEE. The CDR3 runs to 14 residues. The J segment lost 4 bases and the V segment lost 4 bases, leaving 5 bases of the junction unmatched. CDR3 protein: CASSILGGYNEQFF. The CDR3 nucleotides are TGTGCCAGCAGCATCCTCGGGGGGTACAATGAGCAGTTCTTC.